This TCR beta chain came from a study of OX40 agonist ivuxolimab in advanced cancers. The study in broad terms: The costimulatory receptor OX40 (CD134) was targeted by ivuxolimab, a fully human IgG2 agonistic monoclonal antibody. Among the approximately 54 dose-escalation patients, some 19 had hepatocellular carcinoma, around 15 melanoma, 9 renal cell carcinoma and 9 head and neck cancer. Partial responses occurred in three dose-escalation patients: two with cutaneous melanoma and one with hepatocellular carcinoma. Peripheral TCRbeta sequencing aimed to test whether ivuxolimab altered TCR sequence diversity and caused clonal T-cell expansion. Intravenous ivuxolimab was administered to patients every 2 weeks at six dose levels: 0.01, 0.1, 0.3, 1.5, 3 and 10 mg/kg. Patients were allowed to have had prior anti-PD-1, anti-PD-L1 or anti-CTLA-4 therapy, and less than 45% of the dose-escalation patients had previously received checkpoint inhibitors. The dose-escalation cohort was 82.7% male with a mean age of about 65 years, ranging from roughly 20 to 85. The paper describes the monotherapy dose-escalation part (N of about 55 patients) of the phase I trial of ivuxolimab.

Patients with autoimmune disease history or receiving systemic immunosuppression were excluded from the trial. Peripheral blood for TCR sequencing was drawn from every dose cohort at baseline, at cycle 4 day 1 and at cycle 7 day 1. Samples came from an open-label, multicenter, first-in-human phase I dose-escalation trial of ivuxolimab. The trial enrolled adults with locally advanced or metastatic head and neck squamous cell, hepatocellular, melanoma or renal cell carcinoma. CD4+ and CD8+ T cells were sorted separately from peripheral blood before TCR sequencing. For this clone: The clone's antigen remains unknown. Base qualities are not provided; no much larger clone lies one nucleotide away.

What the work shows at the level of the full study, not this receptor alone: At doses from 0.1 to 3.0 mg/kg, clonal expansion was seen in both CD4+ and CD8+ blood T cells between baseline and week 6. Antigen specificity was not determined for the clonally expanded peripheral T cells. Low levels of normalized T-cell clonal expansion were also seen in some patients who did not respond. After ivuxolimab, CD8+ T cells had more expanded clones than CD4+ T cells on average. In partial responders in the 0.1-3.0 mg/kg groups, normalized peripheral clonal expansion was found to be among the lowest, especially among CD8+ T cells.

To sequence the TCRbeta CDR3 region, genomic DNA was isolated from the sorted cells. The immunoSEQ Assay was used to sequence the TCRbeta CDR3 regions. TCRdb carries this immuneACCESS record with in-frame sequences only. Its versions omit some clonotypes, under half of them owing to an unresolved V gene in the studies checked, with the rest unexplained. The sample includes over 25,000 clones, with about 81% observed a single time. Roughly a fifth of the sample is taken by the ten largest. Looking up the germline V gene yields CDR1 SQVTM and CDR2 ANQGSEA. V and J lose 5 bases and 1 base, and a span of 11 bases separates them. Inclusive of the bounding cysteine and phenylalanine, the CDR3 is 13 residues long. Just CDR3 DNA is preserved here, 39 bases in frame from base 1.

The TCR comes from an adult with an advanced solid tumor such as melanoma, head and neck, liver or kidney cancer. The sequence joins TRBV29-1 to TRBJ1-1; perhaps TRBD1 is the D gene, with 6 bases matching. Specimen: CD4+ or CD8+ T cells sorted from blood, collected in a trial of the OX40 agonist ivuxolimab. The sequenced DNA: TGCAGCGTTTTGGGACACCAGAACACTGAAGCTTTCTTT. This gives the protein CSVLGHQNTEAFF.